These T cell receptor beta chains were read from a single sample in a study of blood T cell repertoires in COVID-19. TCRdb keeps only in-frame clones here, not all; method: immunoSEQ multiplex PCR. Of about 52,000 clones listed, under 85% were seen once; the top ten hold under 8.5%. Sequencing used peripheral blood. The origin of the receptors is a man aged 65 to 85 with active COVID-19. Each CDR3 is given with its conserved first and last residue. Fields, in order: D gene, clone size, J gene, V gene, CDR3 protein, CDR3 DNA. A D gene is named only where the DNA matches it firmly. The size field is filled for only some rows; it gives once, few, many or a size class.

>-|-|TRBJ1-2|TRBV28
CASSFQGHSYTF
TGTGCCAGCAGTTTTCAGGGGCATAGCTACACCTTC
>TRBD1|-|TRBJ2-1|TRBV27
CASSFGQGYNEQFF
TGTGCCAGCAGTTTTGGACAGGGTTACAATGAGCAGTTCTTC
>TRBD1|few|TRBJ1-2|TRBV12-3/TRBV12-4
CASSLQGVGYTF
TGTGCCAGCAGCCTGCAGGGGGTTGGCTACACCTTC
>-|-|TRBJ2-1|TRBV9
CASSRSGFGSYNEQFF
TGTGCCAGCAGCAGATCGGGGTTCGGCTCCTACAATGAGCAGTTCTTC
>-|-|TRBJ1-2|TRBV3-1/TRBV3-2
CASSQGAWRRQLNYGYTF
TGTGCCAGCAGCCAGGGAGCGTGGCGTCGCCAACTTAACTATGGCTACACCTTC
>TRBD1|few|TRBJ1-1|TRBV7-9
CASSSPLTGANTEAFF
TGTGCCAGCAGCTCTCCTCTGACAGGGGCGAACACTGAAGCTTTCTTT
>-|once|TRBJ1-2|TRBV7-2
CASSLGGANYGYTF
TGTGCCAGCAGCCTAGGGGGGGCTAACTATGGCTACACCTTC
>TRBD1|-|TRBJ1-6|TRBV9
CASSVNGGGRSPLHF
TGTGCCAGCAGCGTAAATGGAGGGGGCCGGTCACCCCTCCACTTT
>TRBD1|-|TRBJ1-2|TRBV27
CASSSGQNYGYTF
TGTGCCAGCAGTTCGGGACAGAACTATGGCTACACCTTC
>TRBD1|-|TRBJ1-6|TRBV2
CASSDGTGDTYNSPLHF
TGTGCCAGCAGTGACGGGACAGGGGATACCTATAATTCACCCCTCCACTTT
>TRBD1|-|TRBJ1-6|TRBV3-1/TRBV3-2
CASSTRTGLDSPLHF
TGTGCCAGCAGCACCCGGACAGGGTTGGATTCACCCCTCCACTTT
>-|-|TRBJ1-3|TRBV5-1
CASSDIESGNTIYF
TGCGCCAGCAGCGACATCGAATCTGGAAACACCATATATTTT
>-|once|TRBJ1-1|TRBV12-3/TRBV12-4
CASSFQENTEAFF
TGTGCCAGCAGTTTTCAGGAGAACACTGAAGCTTTCTTT
>-|-|TRBJ2-1|TRBV6-2/TRBV6-3
CASSYNPGQVGHEQFF
TGTGCCAGCAGTTACAACCCAGGGCAGGTCGGGCATGAGCAGTTCTTC
>TRBD1|-|TRBJ2-3|TRBV14
CASSQATGTGRTTDTQYF
TGTGCCAGCAGCCAAGCGACCGGGACAGGGAGAACCACAGATACGCAGTATTTT
>-|-|TRBJ1-2|TRBV30
CAWTPGGGGYTF
TGTGCCTGGACCCCCGGCGGGGGTGGCTACACCTTC
>TRBD1|-|TRBJ2-3|TRBV4-2
CASSRRQGEFADTQYF
TGTGCCAGCAGCCGAAGACAGGGGGAGTTCGCAGATACGCAGTATTTT
>TRBD2|-|TRBJ2-7|TRBV6-5
CASRIRTSGAYEQYF
TGTGCCAGCAGAATCAGGACTAGCGGGGCTTACGAGCAGTACTTC
>TRBD2|-|TRBJ2-5|TRBV18
CASSPPGGSETQYF
TGTGCCAGCTCACCACCGGGGGGGAGCGAGACCCAGTACTTC
>-|-|TRBJ1-2|TRBV7-9
CASSPRVYGYTF
TGTGCCAGCAGCCCCAGGGTCTATGGCTACACCTTC
>-|-|TRBJ1-6|TRBV4-3
CASSQERRRSSYNSPLHF
TGCGCCAGCAGCCAAGAACGGAGGAGAAGCTCCTATAATTCACCCCTCCACTTT
>TRBD1|-|TRBJ1-1|TRBV9
CASSVGDRGSQAFF
TGTGCCAGCAGCGTAGGGGACAGAGGCTCTCAAGCTTTCTTT
>TRBD2|-|TRBJ2-1|TRBV7-8
CASSLEGYGWRGIFYNEQFF
TGTGCCAGCAGCTTAGAAGGTTATGGGTGGCGGGGGATTTTCTACAATGAGCAGTTCTTC
>-|-|TRBJ1-4|TRBV7-8
CASSGGRLSEKLFF
TGTGCCAGCAGCGGAGGGAGGTTGAGTGAAAAACTGTTTTTT
>TRBD2|-|TRBJ2-3|TRBV4-2
CASRGLAGTDTQYF
TGTGCCAGCCGTGGACTAGCCGGCACAGATACGCAGTATTTT
>TRBD1|-|TRBJ1-1|TRBV6-5
CASGQGANTEAFF
TGTGCCAGCGGGCAGGGGGCCAACACTGAAGCTTTCTTT
>-|-|TRBJ2-7|TRBV29-1
CSVARSGTYEQYF
TGCAGCGTTGCGAGGTCCGGAACCTACGAGCAGTACTTC
>TRBD2|-|TRBJ2-7|TRBV4-3
CASSQEGLAGDIYEQYF
TGCGCCAGCAGCCAAGAGGGACTAGCGGGGGATATCTACGAGCAGTACTTC
>TRBD2|-|TRBJ2-7|TRBV5-6
CASSSPGEGTTYEQYF
TGTGCCAGCAGCTCCCCCGGGGAGGGGACCACCTACGAGCAGTACTTC
>TRBD2|-|TRBJ2-1|TRBV5-1
CASSLASGGAGYNEQFF
TGCGCCAGCAGCTTGGCTAGCGGGGGGGCAGGCTACAATGAGCAGTTCTTC
>-|-|TRBJ1-2|TRBV27
CASSLGGAYGYTF
TGTGCCAGCAGTTTAGGAGGGGCCTATGGCTACACCTTC
>TRBD1|-|TRBJ2-7|TRBV15
CATSSDREYSEQYF
TGTGCCACCAGCAGCGACAGGGAGTATAGCGAGCAGTACTTC
>-|-|TRBJ1-2|TRBV5-4
CASSTGQRTRGYTF
TGTGCCAGCAGCACCGGACAGCGCACACGAGGCTACACCTTC
>-|-|TRBJ1-4|TRBV2
CASSVTGFEKLFF
TGTGCCAGCAGTGTGACAGGTTTCGAAAAACTGTTTTTT
>TRBD2|once|TRBJ2-3|TRBV7-3
CASSLTRLAGGLADTQYF
TGTGCCAGCAGCTTAACGCGGCTAGCGGGGGGGCTGGCAGATACGCAGTATTTT
>TRBD2|few|TRBJ2-7|TRBV7-2
CASSDLAGGWEQYF
TGTGCCAGCAGCGACCTAGCGGGGGGTTGGGAGCAGTACTTC
>-|-|TRBJ1-6|TRBV9
CASSESAAPNSPLHF
TGTGCCAGCAGCGAATCAGCGGCACCCAATTCACCCCTCCACTTT
>-|-|TRBJ1-1|TRBV7-9
CASSHGGEAFF
TGTGCCAGCAGTCACGGGGGTGAAGCTTTCTTT
>-|-|TRBJ1-2|TRBV7-8
CASSPTINYGYTF
TGTGCCAGCAGCCCGACAATTAACTATGGCTACACCTTC
>-|-|TRBJ1-2|TRBV7-2
CASSPATGNYGYTF
TGTGCCAGCAGCCCGGCTACGGGTAACTATGGCTACACCTTC
>TRBD1|-|TRBJ2-7|TRBV9
CASSVGTGGDEQYF
TGTGCCAGCAGCGTAGGGACAGGCGGCGACGAGCAGTACTTC